This T cell receptor beta chain was sequenced during a study of T cell changes during pregnancy in multiple sclerosis. V was clipped by 5 bases and J by 7 bases, with 12 bases between them. CDR3 length: 13 residues. Germline V CDR1 and CDR2: MRHNA, SNTAGT. A few counts support this clone. Using immunoSEQ multiplex PCR, the repertoire was profiled, and TCRdb retains in-frame clones only, with some absent. Altogether tens of thousands of clones are present, 93% being singletons, with the ten largest covering around 3.9%. The sequencing here drew on CD8+ T cells from peripheral blood mononuclear cells, taken after pregnancy. The chain uses TRBV6-4 and TRBJ2-1; a possible D gene is TRBD2 (6 bases). This receptor was identified in a female donor with multiple sclerosis, enrolled in a pregnancy study. CDR3 sequence (DNA): TGTGCCAGCAGTCGGGGGACGCAAAATGAGCAGTTCTTC. Translated: CASSRGTQNEQFF.